These T cell receptor beta chains were read from a single sample in a study of blood T cell repertoires in COVID-19. Assay used: immunoSEQ multiplex PCR; TCRdb lists only in-frame clones, some missing. The sample shows around 360,000 clones, more than 75% of them seen only once. The sample was PBMCs or T cells enriched from blood (not recorded which). The receptors derive from a man in his forties or fifties in a cohort exposed to, infected with or recovered from COVID-19 (not recorded which). The CDR3 runs from the conserved cysteine through the conserved F or W. D genes are given only for firm matches. The size of a clone is reported for some rows only, either as once, few or many, or as a class for expanded clones.

d_call	v_call	clone_size	j_call	cdr3_aa	cdr3_nt
TRBD1	TRBV6-6	NA	TRBJ2-7	CASSNTGQGGYEQYF	TGTGCCAGCAGTAACACGGGACAGGGAGGCTACGAGCAGTACTTC
TRBD1	TRBV4-1	NA	TRBJ1-6	CASSHRQGISSSPLHF	TGCGCCAGCAGCCATCGACAGGGTATTTCCAGTTCACCCCTCCACTTT
TRBD1	TRBV7-6	NA	TRBJ2-1	CASSPQGPTYNEQFF	TGTGCCAGCAGCCCACAGGGGCCCACCTACAATGAGCAGTTCTTC
NA	TRBV27	NA	TRBJ2-7	CASSSPLRGKVYEQYF	TGTGCCAGCAGTTCCCCTCTACGAGGGAAGGTCTACGAGCAGTACTTC
NA	TRBV5-1	NA	TRBJ1-1	CASSFGPGGNTEAFF	TGCGCCAGCAGCTTCGGACCAGGAGGGAACACTGAAGCTTTCTTT
TRBD1	TRBV9	NA	TRBJ2-2	CASSVRDRGPGELFF	TGTGCCAGCAGCGTCAGGGACAGGGGGCCCGGGGAGCTGTTTTTT
TRBD1	TRBV3-1/TRBV3-2	NA	TRBJ1-3	CASSQHGTVGNTIYF	TGTGCCAGCAGCCAACATGGGACAGTAGGAAACACCATATATTTT
TRBD2	TRBV5-4	NA	TRBJ2-1	CASSLVSSGSTNYNEQFF	TGTGCCAGCAGCTTGGTTTCTAGCGGGTCCACCAACTACAATGAGCAGTTCTTC
TRBD1	TRBV24-1	few	TRBJ2-2	CATAGGQGVAGELFF	TGTGCCACCGCAGGCGGGCAGGGGGTAGCCGGGGAGCTGTTTTTT
TRBD1	TRBV5-1	NA	TRBJ1-1	CASSLPGQGVPEAFF	TGCGCCAGCAGCTTGCCGGGACAGGGAGTCCCTGAAGCTTTCTTT
TRBD2	TRBV4-2	NA	TRBJ2-7	CASSRGLAGKNYEQYF	TGTGCCAGCAGCCGGGGACTAGCGGGAAAAAATTACGAGCAGTACTTC
TRBD1	TRBV28	NA	TRBJ2-7	CATSVGQEYEQYF	TGTGCCACTTCCGTAGGACAGGAGTACGAGCAGTACTTC
TRBD2	TRBV3-1/TRBV3-2	NA	TRBJ2-2	CASSQGLLAGGPAGELFF	TGTGCCAGCAGCCAAGGCCTACTAGCGGGAGGGCCGGCCGGGGAGCTGTTTTTT
TRBD2	TRBV27	NA	TRBJ2-2	CASWAGGYSGELFF	TGTGCCAGTTGGGCGGGAGGGTACTCCGGGGAGCTGTTTTTT
TRBD1	TRBV28	NA	TRBJ1-1	CASSSDRGPRTEAFF	TGTGCCAGCAGTTCCGACAGGGGGCCGCGGACTGAAGCTTTCTTT
NA	TRBV11-2	NA	TRBJ2-2	CASSSQGPVAGELFF	TGTGCCAGCAGCTCCCAGGGGCCGGTGGCCGGGGAGCTGTTTTTT
TRBD1	TRBV27	NA	TRBJ2-2	CASSSGQGAGELFF	TGTGCCAGCAGTTCGGGACAGGGGGCCGGGGAGCTGTTTTTT
NA	TRBV5-1	NA	TRBJ2-1	CARTLAGEINEQFF	TGCGCCAGGACCCTGGCGGGCGAGATCAATGAGCAGTTCTTC
TRBD1	TRBV7-9	NA	TRBJ1-5	CASSLGQGNIQPQHF	TGTGCCAGCAGCTTAGGACAGGGGAATATTCAGCCCCAGCATTTT
NA	TRBV28	few	TRBJ1-3	CASSLVPTQGGGNTIYF	TGTGCCAGCAGTTTAGTCCCCACGCAGGGAGGTGGAAACACCATATATTTT
TRBD1	TRBV6-5	NA	TRBJ1-2	CASSSPQGMYGYTF	TGTGCCAGCAGCTCCCCACAGGGGATGTATGGCTACACCTTC
NA	TRBV6-5	NA	TRBJ1-1	CASSSNRATEAFF	TGTGCCAGCAGCAGTAACAGGGCGACTGAAGCTTTCTTT
TRBD1	TRBV15	NA	TRBJ2-6	CATSDRDRGLGANVLTF	TGTGCCACCAGCGACCGGGACAGGGGGCTTGGGGCCAACGTCCTGACTTTC
TRBD2	TRBV9	NA	TRBJ2-5	CASSASGRPQETQYF	TGTGCCAGCAGCGCGAGCGGGAGGCCCCAAGAGACCCAGTACTTC
TRBD1	TRBV24-1	NA	TRBJ2-7	CATSDRRTGYEQYF	TGTGCCACCAGTGACCGCCGGACAGGCTACGAGCAGTACTTC
NA	TRBV5-1	NA	TRBJ2-5	CASSLAGTSQETQYF	TGCGCCAGCAGCCTGGCAGGTACCTCCCAAGAGACCCAGTACTTC
NA	TRBV29-1	NA	TRBJ1-3	CSVTRIGPGNTIYF	TGCAGCGTTACGAGGATTGGCCCTGGAAACACCATATATTTT
TRBD2	TRBV5-6	NA	TRBJ2-1	CASSLVRLAGVNEQFF	TGTGCCAGCAGCTTGGTCCGACTAGCGGGAGTTAATGAGCAGTTCTTC
TRBD2	TRBV27	NA	TRBJ2-7	CASRPGLAGGRGSYEQYF	TGTGCCAGCAGACCGGGACTAGCGGGAGGGCGGGGCTCCTACGAGCAGTACTTC
NA	TRBV27	NA	TRBJ2-3	CASSLSLAPDTQYF	TGTGCCAGCAGTTTATCGCTAGCCCCAGATACGCAGTATTTT
NA	TRBV24-1	NA	TRBJ1-4	CATSDPGANEKLFF	TGTGCCACCAGTGACCCGGGGGCTAATGAAAAACTGTTTTTT
TRBD1	TRBV30	NA	TRBJ1-6	CAWSETPGQGRYNSPLHF	TGTGCCTGGAGTGAGACTCCGGGACAGGGTAGGTATAATTCACCCCTCCACTTT
TRBD1	TRBV4-1	NA	TRBJ2-7	CASSPGQTYEQYF	TGCGCCAGCAGCCCGGGACAGACCTACGAGCAGTACTTC
TRBD1	TRBV15	NA	TRBJ1-2	CATSTLTGEFGYTF	TGTGCCACCAGCACCCTGACAGGGGAGTTTGGCTACACCTTC
NA	TRBV29-1	NA	TRBJ2-5	CSVAPAGLDETQYF	TGCAGCGTTGCGCCCGCAGGGTTGGACGAGACCCAGTACTTC
TRBD1	TRBV6-5	once	TRBJ2-7	CASSYSRQGIYEQYF	TGTGCCAGCAGTTACTCGAGACAGGGGATCTACGAGCAGTACTTC
TRBD2	TRBV19	NA	TRBJ2-1	CASSPGLPTYNEQFF	TGTGCCAGTTCTCCGGGACTACCAACTTACAATGAGCAGTTCTTC
TRBD2	TRBV6-5	NA	TRBJ2-3	CASRQLAGFTDTQYF	TGTGCCAGCAGACAACTAGCGGGATTCACAGATACGCAGTATTTT
TRBD2	TRBV4-1	once	TRBJ2-1	CASSREGYNEQFF	TGCGCCAGTAGTAGGGAGGGCTACAATGAGCAGTTCTTC
TRBD2	TRBV7-8	few	TRBJ2-2	CASSLALAGTGELFF	TGTGCCAGCAGCTTAGCTCTAGCGGGCACCGGGGAGCTGTTTTTT
TRBD2	TRBV5-4	NA	TRBJ2-2	CASSLPTSGRGTGELFF	TGTGCCAGCAGCTTGCCTACTAGCGGGAGAGGCACCGGGGAGCTGTTTTTT
TRBD2	TRBV19	few	TRBJ2-1	CASGGTSGRTDFYNEQFF	TGTGCCAGTGGCGGGACTAGCGGGAGAACAGACTTCTACAATGAGCAGTTCTTC
TRBD1	TRBV9	NA	TRBJ2-5	CASSLGTGVETQYF	TGTGCCAGCAGCTTAGGGACAGGGGTCGAGACCCAGTACTTC
TRBD1	TRBV4-1	NA	TRBJ2-2	CASSPLGQGKVTGELFF	TGCGCCAGCAGCCCCCTAGGACAGGGGAAGGTCACCGGGGAGCTGTTTTTT